This TCR beta chain came from a study of vaccination effects on CD4 cells after COVID-19. Study information: Relative to the second dose, post-vaccine samples were obtained a median of 72 days later. Cultures used over 1.5 million PBMC per well, roughly 11 IU/ml IL-2 and about 10 ug/ml peptides.

Germline V gene data show CDR1 as MGHDK and CDR2 as SYGVNS. The CDR3 is made up of 18 amino acids. J gave up 0 bases and V 5 bases, and 8 bases lay outside the gene matches. CD4+ T cell isolation took place after 10 days of culture. Each person got two doses of an mRNA SARS-CoV-2 vaccine, BNT162b2 or mRNA-1273. Half the medium was swapped for IL-2 medium on days 3 and 7. Sequencing was performed with immunoSEQ multiplex PCR; in TCRdb, only in-frame clones are kept and a portion is missing. The sample lists approximately 66,000 clones, roughly 80% seen once, with over 2% in the top ten. On this clone: The antigen is not known.

Regarding the study as a whole: Cross-reactivity with common cold coronaviruses was shown by only 1 of 255 vaccine-induced clones in healthy vaccinees.

V gene TRBV25-1 combines with J gene TRBJ2-3; TRBD2 agrees at 13 bases. The material sequenced was CD4+ T cells from PBMCs cultured without peptide, taken after COVID-19 vaccination. The TCR comes from a human donor who received a COVID-19 vaccine. The CDR3 DNA reads TGTGCCAGCAGTCGCCGGACTAGCGGGGGCCTAAGCACAGATACGCAGTATTTT. Amino acids: CASSRRTSGGLSTDTQYF.